This T cell receptor beta chain appears in the sequencing data of a study of shared clonotypes between healthy human individuals. Comments on this clone: Its antigen is undetermined.

General study results and limits: Compared with clonotypes that all four donors shared, non-shared clonotypes had lower generation probabilities. In general, naive subsets displayed greater estimated richness than memory subsets did.

Germline-derived CDR1 and CDR2 are SGHDT and YYEEEE. After removal of 3 bases from V and 5 bases from J, the junction contained 9 bases not matched to a gene. The CDR3 consists of 16 residues. Original handling: Because ImmunoSEQ provided only junction sequences with no quality scores, the filtering differed. Clones were sequenced by immunoSEQ multiplex PCR, and TCRdb holds only the in-frame ones, with some missing. V and J calls and clone size are given by that table; D and trimming were obtained from the DNA. This sample has 300,000 to 350,000 clones, with around 70% found just once. The material sequenced was memory CD4+ T cells sorted from blood. Subset given: CD45RA-negative fraction. The sequence derives from a man under 40 in good health. This chain links TRBV5-6 with TRBJ1-1; 11 bases match TRBD1. The CDR3 protein is CASSYPGTGGRTEAFF. DNA of the CDR3: TGTGCCAGCAGCTATCCGGGGACAGGGGGACGTACTGAAGCTTTCTTT.